Following are 12 T cell receptor beta chains from one sample sequenced in a study of shared clonotypes between healthy human individuals. Libraries were prepared by immunoSEQ multiplex PCR; TCRdb keeps only in-frame clonotypes and omits some of them. The table shows around 2,000,000 clones, with approximately 94% occurring only once. The naive CD8 subset, CD45RO-negative cells positively selected for CCR7, excluded terminally differentiated effector memory CD45RA+ cells. The specimen was naive CD8+ T cells from PBMCs. Source of these receptors: a man aged 18 to 29 in good health. Some clones in this sample may be carry-over from other donors' samples.

This rearrangement joins TRBV4-3 to TRBJ1-4, with no clear D. The CDR3 contains 19 residues. The germline gives CDR1 LGHNA, CDR2 YSLEER. The ends were cut back, 0 bases at V and 0 bases at J, with 17 bases in the middle. CDR3 sequence (DNA): TGCGCCAGCAGCCAAGAGGTCAGGAAGGAGGTTACAACTAATGAAAAACTGTTTTTT. It codes for CASSQEVRKEVTTNEKLFF.

As concerns this clone: Other DNA sequences in this specimen translate into the identical CDR3. This rearrangement joins TRBV5-6 to TRBJ1-4; D not certain. Germline V gene lookup returns CDR1 SGHDT and CDR2 YYEEEE. V lost 2 bases and J lost 8, with 4 bases in between. The CDR3 loop spans 11 amino acids. CDR3: CASSFGEKLFF. Written as DNA, the CDR3 is TGTGCCAGCAGCTTCGGCGAAAAACTGTTTTTT.

V usage is TRBV7-6 and J usage is TRBJ2-7, with D maybe TRBD1 (6 bases). This CDR3 is 16 amino acids long. Trimming took 1 base from V and 0 from J, leaving 13 bases between them. The V gene's germline CDR1 is SGHVS and CDR2 FNYEAQ. The CDR3 nucleotides read TGTGCCAGCAGCTTAGGCCGGACAGCCTTCTCCTACGAGCAGTACTTC. Protein product: CASSLGRTAFSYEQYF.

J is TRBJ2-1 and V is TRBV28; D unresolved. CDR1 MDHEN and CDR2 SYDVKM come from the germline V gene. V dropped 5 bases and J dropped 5 bases, with 10 bases sitting between them. The CDR3 extends over 13 amino acids. This CDR3 is CASSIRTDNEQFF. DNA of the CDR3: TGTGCCAGCAGTATCCGGACGGACAATGAGCAGTTCTTC.

The V call is TRBV7-9, the J call TRBJ2-7, with 11 bases that match TRBD2. V was pared by 5 bases and J by 3 bases, with 9 bases of the junction left unmatched. The germline gives CDR1 SEHNR, CDR2 FQNEAQ (reference sequence). The CDR3 consists of 16 residues. The DNA for the CDR3 is TGTGCCAGCAGCATATTTAGCGGGAGGGCCAGCTACGAGCAGTACTTC. Translated: CASSIFSGRASYEQYF.

V is TRBV5-6 and J is TRBJ2-5, with D perhaps given as TRBD1 or TRBD2 (5 bases each). Trimming cost V 1 base and J 2 bases, with 12 bases left between them. This CDR3 spans 15 amino acids. Germline V gene lookup returns CDR1 SGHDT and CDR2 YYEEEE. The CDR3 sequence: CASSLWFEGQETQYF. In nucleotides, the CDR3 is TGTGCCAGCAGCTTGTGGTTTGAGGGGCAAGAGACCCAGTACTTC.

The rearrangement links TRBV9 to TRBJ2-1, with TRBD2 identical over 7 bases. Germline V CDR1 and CDR2: SGDLS, YYNGEE. The CDR3 runs 17 residues. V lost 4 bases, J lost 7 bases, and 17 bases stayed unmatched. CDR3 coding DNA: TGTGCCAGCAGCATCTCCCTGGCAGCGGGATTTGTAAATGAGCAGTTCTTC. Amino acid sequence: CASSISLAAGFVNEQFF.

The CDR3 DNA follows: TGCGCCAGCAGCCAAGTTATCGCGGAGGAATATGGCTACACCTTC. Protein: CASSQVIAEEYGYTF. The V and J genes are TRBV4-1 and TRBJ1-2; D gene uncertain. Germline V CDR1 and CDR2: MGHRA, YSYEKL. The V and J ends lost 1 base and 5 bases respectively, with 14 bases between them. CDR3 size: 15 residues.

J is TRBJ2-5 and V is TRBV29-1, with D tentatively TRBD1 or TRBD2 (5 bases each). Trimming left V 8 bases short and J 5 bases short, with 18 bases between. CDR3 length equals 13 residues. CDR1 and CDR2 from the germline V gene are SQVTM and ANQGSEA. The CDR3 bases are TGCAGCATCCGTACCCAGGGCGGGGAGACCCAGTACTTC. This gives the protein CSIRTQGGETQYF.

The V and J genes are TRBV9 and TRBJ2-5; TRBD2 agrees at 11 bases. This CDR3 has 16 amino acids. CDR1 is SGDLS, CDR2 YYNGEE, per germline. Trimming at V came to 3 bases and at J to 2 bases, leaving 6 bases not matched to a gene. The CDR3, as DNA: TGTGCCAGCAGCGCCCCGGGACTAGCGGTACAAGAGACCCAGTACTTC. Residues: CASSAPGLAVQETQYF.

This rearrangement joins TRBV2 to TRBJ1-2, with D hard to call. The V and J ends lost 3 bases and 4 bases respectively, with 9 bases between them. Looked up from germline, CDR1 is SNHLY and CDR2 is FYNNEI. The CDR3 length is 13 residues. The CDR3 protein is CASSDPTFYGYTF. In DNA form, the CDR3 reads TGTGCCAGCAGTGATCCGACCTTCTATGGCTACACCTTC.

The V call is TRBV27, the J call TRBJ1-1; D gene ambiguous. V lost 8 bases, J lost 6 bases, and 13 bases lay in between. This CDR3 is built from 12 residues. Germline V CDR1 and CDR2: MNHEY, SMNVEV (reference sequence). The CDR3 sequence: CASRGEGPEAFF. In DNA, the CDR3 is TGTGCCAGCCGTGGGGAGGGTCCTGAAGCTTTCTTT.